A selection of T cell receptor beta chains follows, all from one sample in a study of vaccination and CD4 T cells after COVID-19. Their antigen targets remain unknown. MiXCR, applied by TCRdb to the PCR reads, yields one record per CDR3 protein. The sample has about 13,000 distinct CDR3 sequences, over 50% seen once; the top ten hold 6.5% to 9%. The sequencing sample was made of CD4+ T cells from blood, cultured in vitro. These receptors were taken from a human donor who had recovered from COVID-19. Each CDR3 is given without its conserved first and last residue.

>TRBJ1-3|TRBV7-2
ASSFRTRVSSVGNTIY
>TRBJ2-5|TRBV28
ASTGGKETQY
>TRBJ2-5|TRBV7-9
ASITDRVRLETQY
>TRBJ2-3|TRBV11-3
ASSLDGRADRDADTQY
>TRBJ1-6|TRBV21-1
ASSAPPQCHRRTNSPLH
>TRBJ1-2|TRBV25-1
ASKEGCYT
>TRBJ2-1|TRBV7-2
ASSLNNEQF
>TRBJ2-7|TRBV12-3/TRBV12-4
ASSLSGFLSEQY
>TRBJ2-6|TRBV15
ATSRARSGANVLT
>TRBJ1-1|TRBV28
ASPPGQGGMNTEAF
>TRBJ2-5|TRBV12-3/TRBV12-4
ASSLLGPGVETQY
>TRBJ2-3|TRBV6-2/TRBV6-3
ASRTQGARGVDTQY
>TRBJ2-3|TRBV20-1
SARDTGQGPDTQY
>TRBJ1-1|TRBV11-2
ASSLGAMASEAF
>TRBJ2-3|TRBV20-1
SARLGQGLGTDTQY
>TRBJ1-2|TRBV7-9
ASSPGVGSAYGYT
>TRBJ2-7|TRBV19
ASSVPGSYEQY
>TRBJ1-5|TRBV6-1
ASRGAGQPQH
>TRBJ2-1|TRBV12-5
ASGGRNNEQF
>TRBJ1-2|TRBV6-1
ASNPGQGNGYT
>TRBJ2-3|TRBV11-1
ASSLAGTSGTDTQY
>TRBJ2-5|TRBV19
ASSPLIEVQTQY
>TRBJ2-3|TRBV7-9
ASSLTDLAGAPPTQY
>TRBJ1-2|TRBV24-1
ATSDRTYGYT
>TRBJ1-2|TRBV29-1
SVEGQGNYGYT
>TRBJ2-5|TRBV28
ASSSTLLRAPRQETQY
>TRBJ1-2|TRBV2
ASSRQGQPNYGYT